The text below deals with one TCR beta chain. Its antigen is still unknown. Generated by immunoSEQ multiplex PCR, the TCRdb table keeps only in-frame clones and is missing some. The sample records approximately 83,000 clones, around 76% being singletons. The data were obtained in a study of radiotherapy plus CTLA-4 blockade in lung cancer. Study-level results: Together with interferon-beta, which increased in serum after radiation, early dynamic changes in blood T cell clones were reportedly the best predictors of response. Radiotherapy plus ipilimumab was followed by expansion in blood of tumor-derived TCR clones.

V shed 4 bases and J 9 bases; nucleotides not matched to a gene: 4. CDR1 is SQVTM, CDR2 ANQGSEA, per germline. This CDR3 region has 11 residues. Those patients who had chemo-refractory metastatic non-small-cell lung cancer were given focal radiation along with CTLA-4 blockade through ipilimumab. Sequences were derived from peripheral blood, sampled from a patient treated with radiotherapy plus ipilimumab. This sequence joins TRBV29-1 and TRBJ1-2; TRBD1 matches 8 bases. The TCR comes from a human donor with non-small cell lung cancer who had a partial response to radiotherapy plus ipilimumab. Some clones in this sample may be carry-over from other donors' samples. The DNA of the CDR3 is TGCAGCGTTGGTGGACAGGGAAGCTACACCTTC. Encoded protein: CSVGGQGSYTF.